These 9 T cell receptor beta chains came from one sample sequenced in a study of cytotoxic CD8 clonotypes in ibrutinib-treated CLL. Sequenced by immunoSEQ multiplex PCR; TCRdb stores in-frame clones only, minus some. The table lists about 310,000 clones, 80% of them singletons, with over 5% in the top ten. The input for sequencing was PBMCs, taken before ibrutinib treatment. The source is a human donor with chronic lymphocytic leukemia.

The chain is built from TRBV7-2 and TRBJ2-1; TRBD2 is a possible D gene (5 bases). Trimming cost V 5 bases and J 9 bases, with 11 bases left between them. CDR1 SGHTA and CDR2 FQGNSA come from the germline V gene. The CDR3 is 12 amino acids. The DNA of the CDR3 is TGTGCCAGCAGCGTAAGACTACTTGAGCAGTTCTTC. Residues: CASSVRLLEQFF.

DNA for the CDR3: TGTGCCAGCAGTGAAGAGTTCACCATATATTTT. This translates into CASSEEFTIYF. The chain combines TRBV2 with TRBJ1-3; D is undetermined. Germline loops: CDR1 SNHLY, CDR2 FYNNEI. This CDR3 has 11 residues. V lost 1 base, J lost 9 bases, and 4 bases lay in between.

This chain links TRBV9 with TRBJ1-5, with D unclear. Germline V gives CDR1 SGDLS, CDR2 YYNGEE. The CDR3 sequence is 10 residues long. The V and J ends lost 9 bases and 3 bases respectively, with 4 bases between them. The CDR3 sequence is CATPNQPQHF. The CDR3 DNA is TGTGCCACTCCCAATCAGCCCCAGCATTTT.

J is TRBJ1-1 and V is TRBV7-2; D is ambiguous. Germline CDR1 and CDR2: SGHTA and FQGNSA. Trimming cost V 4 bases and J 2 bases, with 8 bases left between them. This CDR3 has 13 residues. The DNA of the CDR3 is TGTGCCAGCAGCTCCGACCCTAACACTGAAGCTTTCTTT. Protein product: CASSSDPNTEAFF.

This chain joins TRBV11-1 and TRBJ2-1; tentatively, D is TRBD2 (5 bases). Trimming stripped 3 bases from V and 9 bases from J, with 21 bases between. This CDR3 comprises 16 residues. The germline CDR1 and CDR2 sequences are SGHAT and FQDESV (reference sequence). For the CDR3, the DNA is TGTGCCAGCAGCTTCGCGACTACACGGTTATTCTCTGAGCAGTTCTTC. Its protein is CASSFATTRLFSEQFF.

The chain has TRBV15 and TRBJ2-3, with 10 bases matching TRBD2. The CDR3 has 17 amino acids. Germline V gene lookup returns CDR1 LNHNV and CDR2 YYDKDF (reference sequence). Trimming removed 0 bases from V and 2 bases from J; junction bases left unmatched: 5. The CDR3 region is CATSRDQLAGITDTQYF. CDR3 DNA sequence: TGTGCCACCAGCAGAGATCAACTAGCGGGAATCACAGATACGCAGTATTTT.

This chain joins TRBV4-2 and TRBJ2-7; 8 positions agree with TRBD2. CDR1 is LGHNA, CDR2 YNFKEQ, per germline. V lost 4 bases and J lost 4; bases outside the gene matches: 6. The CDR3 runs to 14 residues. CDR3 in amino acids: CASSPREDPYEQYF. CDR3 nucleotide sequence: TGTGCCAGCAGCCCGCGGGAGGACCCTTACGAGCAGTACTTC.

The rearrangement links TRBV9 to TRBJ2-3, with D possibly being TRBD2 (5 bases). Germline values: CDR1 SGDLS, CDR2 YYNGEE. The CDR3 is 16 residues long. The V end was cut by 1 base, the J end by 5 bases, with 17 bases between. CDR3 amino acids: CASSVTPGVTGDTQYF. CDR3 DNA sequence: TGTGCCAGCAGCGTAACACCCGGGGTCACCGGAGATACGCAGTATTTT.

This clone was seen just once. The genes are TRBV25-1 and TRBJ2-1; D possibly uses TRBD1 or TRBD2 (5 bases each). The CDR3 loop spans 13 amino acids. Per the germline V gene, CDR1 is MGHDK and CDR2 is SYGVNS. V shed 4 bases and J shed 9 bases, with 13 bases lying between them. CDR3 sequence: CASSGLAGAEQFF. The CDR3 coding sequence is TGTGCCAGCAGTGGGCTAGCTGGGGCTGAGCAGTTCTTC. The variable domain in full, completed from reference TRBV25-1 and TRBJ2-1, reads EADIYQTPRYLVIGTGKKITLECSQTMGHDKMYWYQQDPGMELHLIHYSYGVNSTEKGDLSSESTVSRIRTEHFPLTLESARPSHTSQYLCASSGLAGAEQFFGPGTRLTVL.